The 21 T cell receptor beta chains listed next were all sequenced from one sample in a study of vaccination effects on CD4 cells after COVID-19. In the ViraFEST assay, antigen-specific CD4+ clonotypes were identified by expansion after peptide-pool stimulation. Subsequent to a culture period of under 11 days, CD4+ T cells were isolated. These receptors' targets are unknown. Produced via immunoSEQ multiplex PCR; TCRdb's table is partial and in-frame only. The sample yields 70,000 to 95,000 clones, roughly 74% seen once. The source was CD4+ T cells from PBMCs cultured with HCoV-229E spike peptides, collected before COVID-19 vaccination. These receptors all stem from a human donor who received a COVID-19 vaccine.

V is TRBV9 and J is TRBJ1-4, with D hard to call. CDR1 and CDR2 (germline): SGDLS, YYNGEE. Trimming removed 2 bases from V and 8 bases from J, with 16 bases in between. This CDR3 is built from 15 residues. CDR3 residues: CASSVVGGSGEKLFF. As DNA, the CDR3 is TGTGCCAGCAGCGTTGTAGGAGGTAGCGGGGAAAAACTGTTTTTT.

The V call is TRBV5-1, the J call TRBJ1-4; D call uncertain. The CDR3 is 16 residues long. The germline V gene encodes CDR1 SGHRS and CDR2 YFSETQ. V lost 7 bases and J 0 bases, leaving 16 bases between the germline ends. In DNA, the CDR3 is TGCGCCAGCTTTCCTCCTTCTTATGCAACTAATGAAAAACTGTTTTTT. This encodes CASFPPSYATNEKLFF.

In DNA form, the CDR3 reads TGTGCCAGCAGCCCGAATACAGGGGCTGGGGAAAAACTGTTTTTT. This codes for CASSPNTGAGEKLFF. The chain carries TRBV7-2 and TRBJ1-4, with 7 positions matching TRBD1. Trimming cost V 5 bases and J 8 bases; bases outside gene matches: 11. In germline, CDR1 is SGHTA, CDR2 FQGNSA. The CDR3 contains 15 residues.

The V call is TRBV3-1 (or the pseudogene TRBV3-2), the J call TRBJ2-4; TRBD1 might be the D (6 bases). The CDR3 is 16 amino acids. The germline CDR1 and CDR2 sequences are LGHDT and YNNKEL (reference sequence). V was pared by 0 bases and J by 7 bases, with 16 bases between. The CDR3 region has the DNA TGTGCCAGCAGCCAAGAGAAACGGCTTAGGGGGAACATTCAGTACTTC. Its protein product is CASSQEKRLRGNIQYF.

This chain connects TRBV2 to TRBJ2-7; weak D call: TRBD1 (6 bases). Germline-derived CDR1 and CDR2 are SNHLY and FYNNEI. The CDR3 runs 14 residues. V was pared by 4 bases and J by 5 bases, with 15 bases between. The CDR3 region has the DNA TGTGCCAGCAGTGTAAACAGGGAAATGGACGAGCAGTACGTC. Residues: CASSVNREMDEQYV.

The rearrangement joins TRBV30 to TRBJ1-2, with 8 bases that match TRBD1. The J segment lost 2 bases and the V segment lost 3 bases, leaving 5 bases of the junction unmatched. This CDR3 region has 14 residues. Germline V gives CDR1 GTSNPN, CDR2 SVGIG (reference sequence). The CDR3 bases are TGTGCCTGGAGCCTGGACAGGGCGAACTATGGCTACACCTTC. Residues: CAWSLDRANYGYTF.

The V gene is TRBV18, the J gene TRBJ2-2, with D hard to call. Trimming took 1 base from V and 5 from J, leaving 11 bases between them. The CDR3 totals 15 residues. The germline V gene has CDR1 KGHSH and CDR2 LQKENI. Here the CDR3 reads CASSPRDTSTGELFF. The CDR3 DNA sequence: TGTGCCAGCTCACCACGGGATACCTCAACCGGGGAGCTGTTTTTT.

The V gene is TRBV27, the J gene TRBJ1-3, with D possibly matching TRBD1 (6 bases). Looked up from germline, CDR1 is MNHEY and CDR2 is SMNVEV (reference sequence). V gave up 6 bases and J gave up 2 bases, with 17 bases separating them. The CDR3 consists of 16 residues. CDR3: CASSLQTGRPGNTIYF. Here the CDR3 DNA reads TGTGCCAGCAGCCTTCAAACAGGGCGCCCTGGAAACACCATATATTTT.

The chain recombines TRBV28 with TRBJ2-5; 12 positions agree with TRBD2. Germline lookup yields CDR1 MDHEN and CDR2 SYDVKM. This CDR3 is 16 amino acids long. V lost 6 bases to trimming and J lost 4 bases; unmatched junction nucleotides: 9. CDR3 amino acids: CASSRGVGLAGETQYF. The CDR3 nucleotides are TGTGCCAGCAGCCGGGGGGTGGGACTAGCGGGAGAGACCCAGTACTTC.

This clone has just a few counts. The chain has TRBV7-8 and TRBJ2-5; D gene uncertain. V dropped 2 bases and J dropped 1 base, with 8 bases sitting between them. Germline V gene data show CDR1 as SGHVS and CDR2 as FQNEAQ. The CDR3 loop spans 14 amino acids. CDR3 region: CASSLRQTQETQYF. The CDR3 DNA is TGTGCCAGCAGCTTACGGCAGACCCAAGAGACCCAGTACTTC.

The genes are TRBV5-5 and TRBJ2-7; 8 bases align to TRBD2. V gave up 1 base and J gave up 3 bases; unmatched junction bases: 15. CDR1 and CDR2 (germline): SGHKS, YYEKEE (reference sequence). The CDR3 has 18 amino acids. The CDR3, as DNA: TGTGCCAGCAGCTTGCCGGGACTAGGAGAAAGAACTAACTACGAGCAGTACGTC. This encodes CASSLPGLGERTNYEQYV.

The rearrangement links TRBV28 to TRBJ2-6; no firm D call. Germline assignment: CDR1 MDHEN and CDR2 SYDVKM. The CDR3 sequence is 14 residues long. The V end was cut by 6 bases, the J end by 3 bases, with 9 bases between. The CDR3 DNA reads as TGTGCCAGCAGAGTAGGGAATGGGGCCAACGTCCTGACTTTC. Protein product: CASRVGNGANVLTF.

The V call is TRBV6-2 or TRBV6-3, the J call TRBJ1-1; D might be TRBD1 (5 bases). Germline CDR1 reads MNHEY; CDR2 reads SVGEGT. The CDR3 spans 12 residues. The V end lost 2 bases, the J end lost 8 bases, and 9 bases lay between the germline ends. CDR3 coding DNA: TGTGCCAGCAGTTACCGCGGGGGGGAAGCTTTCTTT. As protein: CASSYRGGEAFF.

The gene calls are TRBV7-8 and TRBJ2-2, with TRBD1 identical over 8 bases. The ends lost 6 bases at V and 3 bases at J; junction bases unmatched: 6. CDR3 length: 15 residues. Germline assignment: CDR1 SGHVS and CDR2 FQNEAQ. The chain's CDR3 is CASSRQGLDTGELFF. The CDR3 coding sequence is TGTGCCAGCAGTCGACAGGGGCTGGACACCGGGGAGCTGTTTTTT.

This clone turned up a few times. The J gene is TRBJ1-4, the V gene TRBV19, with a weak D call TRBD1 (5 bases). Germline V CDR1 and CDR2: LNHDA, SQIVND (reference sequence). The CDR3 is made up of 13 amino acids. Trimming took 6 bases from V and 8 from J, leaving 13 bases between them. CDR3 sequence: CASRTAGWEKLFF. The CDR3 nucleotides are TGTGCCAGTAGGACGGCAGGGTGGGAAAAACTGTTTTTT.

This chain uses TRBV18 with TRBJ1-5, with a weak D call TRBD1 (5 bases). V was clipped by 2 bases and J by 7 bases, with 18 bases between them. CDR3 length: 16 amino acids. CDR1 is KGHSH, CDR2 LQKENI, per germline. CDR3 loop: CASSPNGGERGQPQHF. In nucleotides, the CDR3 is TGTGCCAGCTCACCAAATGGAGGGGAGAGGGGCCAGCCCCAGCATTTT.

V is TRBV2 and J is TRBJ2-2; 8 bases match TRBD1. V was pared by 4 bases and J by 4 bases, with 2 bases of the junction left unmatched. Germline lookup yields CDR1 SNHLY and CDR2 FYNNEI. The length of the CDR3 is 14 residues. The CDR3 nucleotides are TGTGCCAGCAGTGGACAGGGGCGCACCGGGGAGCTGTTTTTT. Translated, it gives CASSGQGRTGELFF.

This sequence joins TRBV5-1 and TRBJ1-2; 9 bases are a match to TRBD1. The V segment lost 0 bases and the J segment 4 bases; nucleotides outside the gene matches: 4. The CDR3 totals 15 residues. Per the germline V gene, CDR1 is SGHRS and CDR2 is YFSETQ. The CDR3 bases are TGCGCCAGCAGCTTGGAGGCGACAGGGGGCTATGGCTACACCTTC. This gives the protein CASSLEATGGYGYTF.

This chain uses TRBV9 with TRBJ1-1; 8 positions match TRBD1. Germline assignment: CDR1 SGDLS and CDR2 YYNGEE. V was pared by 6 bases and J by 5 bases, with 6 bases of the junction left unmatched. The CDR3 has 13 residues. The CDR3 DNA sequence: TGTGCCAGCACCCAGGGGGCGGATACTGAAGCTTTCTTT. Its translation is CASTQGADTEAFF.

This CDR3 reads CASSISGGADTQYF. The CDR3, as DNA: TGCGCCAGCAGCATCAGCGGGGGGGCCGATACGCAGTATTTT. This rearrangement joins TRBV5-1 to TRBJ2-3; TRBD2 matches 10 bases. The CDR3 covers 14 residues. The V gene's germline CDR1 is SGHRS and CDR2 YFSETQ. With V trimmed by 4 bases and J by 6 bases, 5 bases remained unmatched.

The V call is TRBV6-5, the J call TRBJ2-7; maybe TRBD1 (5 bases). The CDR3 runs 15 residues. Germline-derived CDR1 and CDR2 are MNHEY and SVGAGI. The V end lost 7 bases, the J end lost 2 bases, and 18 bases lay between the germline ends. CDR3: CASKRAGPKPYEQYV. CDR3 DNA sequence: TGTGCCAGCAAAAGGGCAGGGCCAAAACCCTACGAGCAGTACGTC.